The 31 T cell receptor beta chains reported below all come from one sample, sequenced in a study of blood T cell repertoires in COVID-19. Only in-frame clones appear in the TCRdb table, and some are missing; sequencing was by immunoSEQ multiplex PCR. Of about 360,000 clones listed, 70% to 90% are singletons. Input material: peripheral blood. The receptors here all came from a woman aged 55-69 years with COVID-19, enrolled during active disease.

This chain connects TRBV6-6 to TRBJ1-1; 9 bases agree with TRBD1. Germline CDR1 MNHNY, CDR2 SVGAGI (reference sequence). With V trimmed by 5 bases and J by 4 bases, 8 bases remained unmatched. The CDR3 sequence is 15 residues long. In DNA form, the CDR3 reads TGTGCCAGCAGTCGCAACAGGGGGCAAGGCACTGAAGCTTTCTTT. Amino acid sequence: CASSRNRGQGTEAFF.

This clone was recorded only once. The rearrangement joins TRBV4-1 to TRBJ1-5; D perhaps matches TRBD1 (6 bases). The CDR3 is made up of 17 amino acids. In germline, CDR1 is MGHRA, CDR2 YSYEKL. V was cut by 0 bases and J by 2 bases, with 14 bases left in between. CDR3 DNA: TGCGCCAGCAGCCAAGATGGGGGCCGCAGGGGCAATCAGCCCCAGCATTTT. Translated, it gives CASSQDGGRRGNQPQHF.

This clone was counted a single time. The chain carries TRBV18 and TRBJ1-5, with D perhaps TRBD1 (6 bases). Germline V gives CDR1 KGHSH, CDR2 LQKENI. Trimming cost V 4 bases and J 4 bases, with 8 bases left between them. The CDR3 consists of 13 residues. The CDR3 DNA reads TGTGCCAGCTCACGGGACAAAAATCAGCCCCAGCATTTT. It yields the protein CASSRDKNQPQHF.

This clone appeared many times. The CDR3 loop is CASSWQGTLAKNIQYF. The DNA of the CDR3 is TGTGCCAGTAGTTGGCAGGGAACTTTAGCCAAAAACATTCAGTACTTC. The rearrangement joins TRBV19 to TRBJ2-4; the D gene is possibly TRBD1 (5 bases). Trimming stripped 5 bases from V and 0 bases from J, with 14 bases between. From germline, CDR1 is LNHDA and CDR2 SQIVND (reference sequence). The CDR3 contains 16 residues. Full variable domain (rest looked up from reference TRBV19 and TRBJ2-4): DGGITQSPKYLFRKEGQNVTLSCEQNLNHDAMYWYRQDPGQGLRLIYYSQIVNDFQKGDIAEGYSVSREKKESFPLTVTSAQKNPTAFYLCASSWQGTLAKNIQYFGAGTRLSVL.

V is TRBV11-3 and J is TRBJ2-7, with D unresolved. The germline V gene has CDR1 SGHNT and CDR2 YENEEA. Trimming took off 1 base at V and 3 bases at J, with 10 bases between the two ends. The CDR3 runs to 14 residues. CDR3 protein: CASSLAGKFYEQYF. The CDR3 region has the DNA TGTGCCAGCAGCTTAGCAGGAAAATTCTACGAGCAGTACTTC.

This sequence joins TRBV18 and TRBJ2-7; 8 nucleotides line up with TRBD1. CDR1 and CDR2 (germline): KGHSH, LQKENI. Trimming took 1 base from V and 4 from J; bases not matched to a gene: 9. The CDR3 runs to 16 residues. This chain's CDR3 is CASSPRETGGTYEQYF. DNA for the CDR3: TGTGCCAGCTCACCACGGGAAACAGGGGGTACGTACGAGCAGTACTTC.

The rearrangement uses TRBV30 and TRBJ2-5; 16 nucleotides match TRBD2. This CDR3 is 16 amino acids long. CDR1 is GTSNPN and CDR2 is SVGIG in the germline V gene (reference sequence). The ends lost 4 bases at V and 5 bases at J; junction bases unmatched: 7. The CDR3 DNA reads TGTGCCTGGAACCAGGGACTAGCGGGGGGGCGGGAGACCCAGTACTTC. The encoded protein is CAWNQGLAGGRETQYF.

The V call is TRBV5-1, the J call TRBJ2-5, with a weak D call TRBD2 (6 bases). This CDR3 is built from 15 residues. Germline V lookup: CDR1 SGHRS, CDR2 YFSETQ. V lost 4 bases and J 2 bases, leaving 15 bases between the germline ends. The CDR3 reads CASSPTRGTQETQYF. CDR3 sequence (DNA): TGCGCCAGCAGCCCTACCCGGGGGACTCAAGAGACCCAGTACTTC.

This chain joins TRBV30 and TRBJ2-7; D unclear. Per the germline V gene, CDR1 is GTSNPN and CDR2 is SVGIG (reference sequence). Between the trimmed V and J ends, which lost 3 bases and 1 base, there was a span of 16 bases. CDR3 length equals 15 residues. DNA for the CDR3: TGTGCCTGGAGATGGGCCAGCAGTATGTCCTACGAGCAGTACTTC. It yields the protein CAWRWASSMSYEQYF.

This sequence joins TRBV7-2 and TRBJ2-7; tentatively, D is TRBD1 (5 bases). V was trimmed by 5 bases and J by 4 bases, leaving 9 bases between them. This CDR3 is 12 amino acids long. Germline assignment: CDR1 SGHTA and CDR2 FQGNSA. CDR3 bases: TGTGCCAGCAGCCAAACAGGATACGAGCAGTACTTC. Its protein is CASSQTGYEQYF.

The genes are TRBV6-5 and TRBJ2-2; D uncertain. This CDR3 is built from 14 residues. V dropped 7 bases and J dropped 5 bases, with 14 bases sitting between them. Germline values: CDR1 MNHEY, CDR2 SVGAGI. This CDR3 reads CASMETPWTGELFF. The CDR3 DNA reads TGTGCCAGCATGGAGACCCCCTGGACCGGGGAGCTGTTTTTT.

In regard to this clone: The sample carries other DNA sequences with the same CDR3. The V call is TRBV5-1, the J call TRBJ1-4; possible D gene TRBD1, 5 bases. Trimming stripped 0 bases from V and 8 bases from J, with 8 bases between. Germline CDR1 and CDR2: SGHRS and YFSETQ. CDR3 size: 13 residues. For the CDR3, the DNA is TGCGCCAGCAGCTTGGCCGGGGGGGAAAAACTGTTTTTT. Its translation: CASSLAGGEKLFF.

The V gene is TRBV3-1 (or the pseudogene TRBV3-2), the J gene TRBJ2-2, with D possibly matching TRBD2 (5 bases). The V end lost 7 bases, the J end lost 5 bases, and 11 bases lay between the germline ends. Per the germline V gene, CDR1 is LGHDT and CDR2 is YNNKEL (reference sequence). The CDR3 covers 13 residues. CDR3 coding DNA: TGTGCCAGCACCTTTTCGGGGACCGGGGAGCTGTTTTTT. It yields the protein CASTFSGTGELFF.

The chain employs TRBV6-5 and TRBJ2-7; D gene uncertain. Trimming cost V 0 bases and J 5 bases, with 17 bases left between them. From germline, CDR1 is MNHEY and CDR2 SVGAGI. The CDR3 has 16 residues. CDR3 region: CASSYSYSAAANEQYF. The CDR3 nucleotides are TGTGCCAGCAGTTACTCCTACTCTGCTGCGGCAAACGAGCAGTACTTC.

This sequence joins TRBV7-9 and TRBJ2-2; TRBD2 aligns across 8 bases. This CDR3 spans 15 amino acids. Germline trimming cut 5 bases from V and 6 bases from J; bases unmatched to any gene: 8. CDR1 is SEHNR, CDR2 FQNEAQ, per germline (reference sequence). DNA for the CDR3: TGTGCCAGCAGCGCGGGGGGCACTGGGCCCGGGGAGCTGTTTTTT. It codes for CASSAGGTGPGELFF.

V and J are TRBV28 and TRBJ1-5; D is unresolved. The CDR3 extends over 14 amino acids. The ends were cut back, 4 bases at V and 3 bases at J, with 10 bases in the middle. Germline lookup yields CDR1 MDHEN and CDR2 SYDVKM. The DNA for the CDR3 is TGTGCCAGCAGTTCGAGGTATGACAATCAGCCCCAGCATTTT. This codes for CASSSRYDNQPQHF.

The chain links TRBV11-2 to TRBJ2-3, with 12 bases lining up with TRBD2. Looked up from germline, CDR1 is SGHAT and CDR2 is FQNNGV. The V gene end was trimmed by 5 bases and the J gene end by 2 bases; junction bases not matched to a gene: 8. This CDR3 is 17 amino acids long. CDR3 in DNA: TGTGCCAGCAGCGCGGGACTAGCGGGTGATTACACAGATACGCAGTATTTT. Translating gives CASSAGLAGDYTDTQYF.

J is TRBJ1-5 and V is TRBV18; D is undetermined. Trimming left V 2 bases short and J 9 bases short, with 14 bases between. CDR3 length equals 14 residues. Germline V gene sequence: CDR1 KGHSH, CDR2 LQKENI. The chain's CDR3 is CASSPYPPPGPQHF. CDR3 DNA: TGTGCCAGCTCACCATATCCCCCCCCGGGGCCCCAGCATTTT. Together with reference TRBV18 and TRBJ1-5, the CDR3 gives the full variable domain: NAGVMQNPRHLVRRRGQEARLRCSPMKGHSHVYWYRQLPEEGLKFMVYLQKENIIDESGMPKERFSAEFPKEGPSILRIQQVVRGDSAAYFCASSPYPPPGPQHFGDGTRLSIL.

The chain combines TRBV7-2 with TRBJ2-7, with 15 bases fitting TRBD2. J was trimmed by 5 bases and V by 3 bases; bases with no gene match: 5. The CDR3 totals 16 residues. Per the germline V gene, CDR1 is SGHTA and CDR2 is FQGNSA. DNA for the CDR3: TGTGCCAGCAGCTTGATGCGGACTAGCGGGGGGGACGAGCAGTACTTC. Its translation is CASSLMRTSGGDEQYF.

The rearrangement joins TRBV5-4 to TRBJ2-4, with no clear D. V was pared by 0 bases and J by 5 bases, with 6 bases between. Per germline, CDR1 SGHNT and CDR2 YYREEE (reference sequence). The CDR3 is 13 residues long. DNA for the CDR3: TGTGCCAGCAGCTTGGTGGTAGAAAACATTCAGTACTTC. Encoded protein: CASSLVVENIQYF.

The rearrangement uses TRBV12-5 and TRBJ2-2; maybe TRBD1 (5 bases). Germline CDR1 reads LGHNT; CDR2 reads FRNRAP. The V gene lost 0 bases and the J gene lost 1 base, with 9 bases spanning the gap. The CDR3 length is 16 residues. CDR3 protein: CASGLVLDMNTGELFF. In nucleotides, the CDR3 is TGTGCTAGTGGTTTGGTCCTGGACATGAACACCGGGGAGCTGTTTTTT.

This clone has more than one count but fewer than ten. This sequence joins TRBV7-2 and TRBJ1-4; D uncertain. This CDR3 has 12 amino acids. The V gene's germline CDR1 is SGHTA and CDR2 FQGNSA. The V and J ends lost 4 bases and 7 bases respectively, with 7 bases between them. CDR3 in amino acids: CASSSSSEKLFF. CDR3 DNA: TGTGCCAGCAGCTCTTCGAGTGAAAAACTGTTTTTT.

A few counts support this clone. V and J are TRBV3-1 (or the pseudogene TRBV3-2) and TRBJ2-1, with D tentatively TRBD1 (5 bases). The CDR3 has 15 residues. Looked up from germline, CDR1 is LGHDT and CDR2 is YNNKEL (reference sequence). V was clipped by 0 bases and J by 0 bases, with 6 bases between them. Here the CDR3 reads CASSQDRASYNEQFF. CDR3 sequence (DNA): TGTGCCAGCAGCCAAGACAGGGCCTCCTACAATGAGCAGTTCTTC.

V and J are TRBV4-1 and TRBJ1-6; the D is unclear. Looked up from germline, CDR1 is MGHRA and CDR2 is YSYEKL. Trimming took 1 base from V and 6 from J, leaving 7 bases between them. The CDR3 has 14 residues. CDR3 residues: CASSQGRVNSPLHF. CDR3 sequence (DNA): TGCGCCAGCAGCCAAGGTCGGGTTAATTCACCCCTCCACTTT.

This chain connects TRBV19 to TRBJ1-4; 9 nucleotides align to TRBD1. Germline V gives CDR1 LNHDA, CDR2 SQIVND (reference sequence). The CDR3 length is 15 residues. Trimming removed 6 bases from V and 0 bases from J; junction bases left unmatched: 2. This CDR3 is CASRWTGATNEKLFF. The CDR3 bases are TGTGCCAGTAGGTGGACAGGGGCAACTAATGAAAAACTGTTTTTT.

This clone has just a few counts. V usage is TRBV20-1 and J usage is TRBJ2-5; 9 bases line up with TRBD2. The CDR3 runs 14 residues. Germline V lookup: CDR1 DFQATT, CDR2 SNEGSKA (reference sequence). V dropped 5 bases and J dropped 4; count of bases not matched to a gene: 8. The CDR3, as DNA: TGCAGTGCTGGTGACTCTAGCGGGGCAGAGACCCAGTACTTC. This encodes CSAGDSSGAETQYF.

This chain connects TRBV9 to TRBJ1-3; D is possibly TRBD1 (5 bases). The CDR3 contains 15 residues. V was clipped by 4 bases and J by 6 bases, with 17 bases between them. From germline, CDR1 is SGDLS and CDR2 YYNGEE. CDR3 residues: CASSPDSSAINTIYF. DNA for the CDR3: TGTGCCAGCAGCCCTGACAGCTCGGCTATAAACACCATATATTTT.

V is TRBV23-1 and J is TRBJ1-4; D not resolved. TRBV23-1 is labeled an ORF, and its function is uncertain. The CDR3 runs to 17 residues. V was clipped by 4 bases and J by 3 bases, with 18 bases between them. CDR3 nucleotides: TGCGCCAGCAGTCCCCTCCAACGGGCGGGAGCTAATGAAAAACTGTTTTTT. Its translation: CASSPLQRAGANEKLFF.

The chain has TRBV6-1 and TRBJ2-6; TRBD1 matches at 7 bases. CDR3 length: 18 amino acids. Germline V gene data show CDR1 as MNHNS and CDR2 as SASEGT. V shed 3 bases and J 0 bases; nucleotides not matched to a gene: 8. CDR3 protein: CASSDSGGQISGANVLTF. CDR3 DNA: TGTGCCAGCAGTGATAGTGGGGGACAGATCTCTGGGGCCAACGTCCTGACTTTC.

The chain combines TRBV19 with TRBJ1-6, with 8 nucleotides matching TRBD1. There are 15 residues in the CDR3. Per the germline V gene, CDR1 is LNHDA and CDR2 is SQIVND (reference sequence). The junction had 10 bases not matched to a gene; V was cut back by 5 bases and J by 10 bases. DNA of the CDR3: TGTGCCAGTAGTTCCTCCGGGACAGGCGGCTCACCCCTCCACTTT. As protein: CASSSSGTGGSPLHF.

CDR3 sequence reads: CAWSSPTGVNYGYTF. The DNA of the CDR3 is TGTGCCTGGAGTTCGCCGACAGGGGTTAACTATGGCTACACCTTC. V gene TRBV30 combines with J gene TRBJ1-2; 8 positions match TRBD1. V lost 2 bases and J lost 1; bases outside the gene matches: 6. The CDR3 loop spans 15 amino acids. Germline assignment: CDR1 GTSNPN and CDR2 SVGIG (reference sequence).